These 30 T cell receptor beta chains share one sample of origin, sequenced in a study of human T cells and chemical hapten exposure. TCRdb ran MiXCR on the RACE reads and lists one entry per CDR3 protein. The sample holds a few hundred thousand distinct CDR3 sequences; about 6.9% are singletons and the top ten take less than 6.5%. Time point indicated: patch test 2, 6 weeks after DPC sensitization. The treatment is: therapeutic diphenylcyclopropenone sensitization with weekly scalp DPC. The input for sequencing was whole blood, taken in connection with sensitization to the hapten diphenylcyclopropenone (DPC). The receptors originated from a woman aged 18-29 years with alopecia areata. Some clones in this sample may be carry-over from other donors' samples.

This clonotype came up a few times. The gene calls are TRBV20-1 and TRBJ2-1, with TRBD2 matching 9 bases. The length of the CDR3 is 17 residues. The germline gives CDR1 DFQATT, CDR2 SNEGSKA (reference sequence). The V segment lost 3 bases and the J segment 0 bases; nucleotides outside the gene matches: 9. CDR3 sequence: CSASKASGAFSYNEQFF. CDR3 coding DNA: TGCAGTGCTAGTAAGGCTAGCGGGGCTTTCTCCTACAATGAGCAGTTCTTC.

Only one count was recorded for this clonotype. A much larger clone sits a single nucleotide away, making a read error possible. The rearrangement joins TRBV28 to TRBJ1-1, with unresolved D. V dropped 10 bases and J dropped 6 bases, with 9 bases sitting between them. The CDR3 contains 10 residues. Germline CDR1 MDHEN, CDR2 SYDVKM. CDR3 DNA: TGTGCCATCCGCGCCGCTGAAGCTTTCTTT. Amino acids: CAIRAAEAFF.

This clonotype was counted between two and nine times. The CDR3 protein is CASGPMLRRDRSSSYEQYF. The CDR3 DNA sequence: TGTGCTAGTGGACCGATGCTTAGACGGGACAGATCAAGTTCCTACGAGCAGTACTTC. The chain combines TRBV12-5 with TRBJ2-7, with TRBD1 identical over 7 bases. Germline V gene data show CDR1 as LGHNT and CDR2 as FRNRAP. CDR3 size: 19 residues. The junction had 21 bases not matched to a gene; V was cut back by 6 bases and J by 1 base.

This clonotype came up many times. The CDR3 spells CASSLVEGDNSWEQYF. The CDR3 DNA follows: TGTGCCAGCAGCTTAGTTGAGGGAGATAATTCGTGGGAGCAGTACTTC. The V and J genes are TRBV7-9 and TRBJ2-7, with D tentatively TRBD2 (5 bases). This CDR3 is built from 16 residues. From germline, CDR1 is SEHNR and CDR2 FQNEAQ (reference sequence). V was cut by 1 base and J by 7 bases, with 20 bases left in between.

The chain has TRBV25-1 and TRBJ1-6; a possible D gene is TRBD1 (5 bases). Trimming took 6 bases from V and 4 from J, leaving 19 bases between them. The CDR3 covers 17 residues. CDR1 and CDR2 from the germline V gene are MGHDK and SYGVNS. CDR3 sequence (DNA): TGTGCCAGCAGCCAGGGCGCGGCAGGCTTATATAATTCACCCCTCCACTTT. Amino acid sequence: CASSQGAAGLYNSPLHF.

This clonotype appeared many times. V and J are TRBV6-2 or TRBV6-3 and TRBJ1-1; no definite D call. Germline V gene sequence: CDR1 MNHEY, CDR2 SVGEGT. The CDR3 extends over 16 amino acids. V was cut by 0 bases and J by 1 base, with 12 bases left in between. The CDR3 coding sequence is TGTGCCAGCAGTTACTCGATCCGGACCAAGAACACTGAAGCTTTCTTT. It is translated as CASSYSIRTKNTEAFF.

This clonotype was detected many times. This chain links TRBV5-5 with TRBJ1-6; 7 nucleotides match TRBD1. The CDR3 covers 14 residues. V shed 0 bases, J shed 9 bases, and the junction held 3 bases outside the gene matches. Per the germline V gene, CDR1 is SGHKS and CDR2 is YYEKEE (reference sequence). This CDR3 is CASSLETGLSPLHF. CDR3 DNA sequence: TGTGCCAGCAGCTTGGAGACAGGGCTTTCACCCCTCCACTTT.

This chain connects TRBV6-1 to TRBJ1-6; TRBD1 matches 7 bases. The CDR3 has 16 residues. The germline V gene encodes CDR1 MNHNS and CDR2 SASEGT. V was pared by 5 bases and J by 4 bases, with 8 bases of the junction left unmatched. The CDR3 DNA reads as TGTGCCAGCAGTTCCGAAAGACAGGGATATAATTCACCCCTCCACTTT. Its translation is CASSSERQGYNSPLHF.

This clonotype has just a few counts. The V call is TRBV18, the J call TRBJ2-3; TRBD1 agrees at 7 bases. The J segment lost 1 base and the V segment lost 5 bases, leaving 6 bases of the junction unmatched. Germline CDR1 and CDR2: KGHSH and LQKENI. There are 15 residues in the CDR3. The CDR3 sequence is CASSSTGFGTDTQYF. The DNA of the CDR3 is TGTGCCAGCTCATCGACAGGGTTTGGCACAGATACGCAGTATTTT. The variable domain in full, completed from reference TRBV18 and TRBJ2-3, reads NAGVMQNPRHLVRRRGQEARLRCSPMKGHSHVYWYRQLPEEGLKFMVYLQKENIIDESGMPKERFSAEFPKEGPSILRIQQVVRGDSAAYFCASSSTGFGTDTQYFGPGTRLTVL.

This clonotype was recorded many times. This rearrangement joins TRBV12-3 or TRBV12-4 to TRBJ1-2; TRBD1 is a possible D gene (5 bases). The CDR3 is 12 residues long. V was cut by 5 bases and J by 5 bases, with 9 bases left in between. The CDR3 DNA sequence: TGTGCCAGCAGTCCAGGGCGGTATGGCTACACCTTC. Its translation: CASSPGRYGYTF.

This clonotype has only a few counts. The chain links TRBV2 to TRBJ2-1; D perhaps matches TRBD1 (6 bases). V dropped 4 bases and J dropped 0 bases, with 10 bases sitting between them. Germline loops: CDR1 SNHLY, CDR2 FYNNEI. The length of the CDR3 is 15 residues. This CDR3 reads CASSVRGSSYNEQFF. CDR3 coding DNA: TGTGCCAGCAGTGTGAGGGGGTCCTCCTACAATGAGCAGTTCTTC.

This clonotype was counted ten times or more. This chain joins TRBV5-1 and TRBJ1-1; D ambiguous. Per germline, CDR1 SGHRS and CDR2 YFSETQ. Trimming removed 4 bases from V and 2 bases from J, with 15 bases in between. This CDR3 has 15 amino acids. The CDR3 protein is CASSQEDGINTEAFF. CDR3 nucleotides: TGCGCCAGCAGCCAAGAGGATGGGATTAACACTGAAGCTTTCTTT.

The CDR3 nucleotides are TGTGCCAGCAGTACCCCGGGACTAGCGGGGGGGCTAACAGATACGCAGTATTTT. This translates into CASSTPGLAGGLTDTQYF. The rearrangement joins TRBV6-6 to TRBJ2-3, with TRBD2 matching 16 bases. Germline V gene data show CDR1 as MNHNY and CDR2 as SVGAGI (reference sequence). CDR3 length: 18 residues. With 5 bases clipped from V and 3 bases from J, the junction kept 8 bases outside the gene matches.

This clonotype was recorded many times. V usage is TRBV24-1 and J usage is TRBJ2-3; D remains unclear. With 8 bases removed from V and 0 bases from J, the gap between germline ends came to 11 bases. CDR3 size: 14 residues. Germline-derived CDR1 and CDR2 are KGHDR and SFDVKD. Here the CDR3 reads CATTLITSTDTQYF. CDR3 sequence (DNA): TGTGCCACCACCCTTATCACTAGCACAGATACGCAGTATTTT.

In this sample, this clonotype turned up many times. The J gene is TRBJ1-1, the V gene TRBV6-6; TRBD1 matches at 7 bases. The CDR3 totals 15 residues. Germline values: CDR1 MNHNY, CDR2 SVGAGI (reference sequence). Losses at the gene ends were 9 bases for V and 7 bases for J; bases not matched to a gene: 17. Here the CDR3 DNA reads TGTGCCAGTCAGAACAGGGGACTCCTTCGGGGTGAAGCTTTCTTT. Its protein product is CASQNRGLLRGEAFF.

This clonotype was counted at least ten times. This rearrangement joins TRBV20-1 to TRBJ1-5; 10 bases align to TRBD1. V dropped 3 bases and J dropped 0; count of bases not matched to a gene: 5. There are 16 residues in the CDR3. Germline V gene sequence: CDR1 DFQATT, CDR2 SNEGSKA (reference sequence). CDR3 in DNA: TGCAGTGCTAGCCACGGGACAGGGGATAGCAATCAGCCCCAGCATTTT. Translated: CSASHGTGDSNQPQHF.

V and J are TRBV12-3 or TRBV12-4 and TRBJ2-1; TRBD2 matches 12 bases. The CDR3 contains 14 residues. Trimming at V came to 3 bases and at J to 7 bases, leaving 1 base not matched to a gene. The CDR3: CASSFLAGGNEQFF. CDR3 DNA: TGTGCCAGCAGTTTTCTAGCGGGGGGGAATGAGCAGTTCTTC.

In this sample, this clonotype turned up a few times. J is TRBJ2-2 and V is TRBV4-2; D is unresolved. V was pared by 4 bases and J by 1 base, with 16 bases between. CDR3 length: 17 amino acids. Germline V CDR1 and CDR2: LGHNA, YNFKEQ. The CDR3 region is CASSPSLGTVNTGELFF. CDR3 DNA sequence: TGTGCCAGCAGCCCAAGTCTAGGTACGGTGAACACCGGGGAGCTGTTTTTT.

This clonotype was seen a few times. CDR3 residues: CASSQGGAWTEAFF. The CDR3 nucleotides are TGTGCCAGCAGCCAAGGGGGCGCGTGGACTGAAGCTTTCTTT. The rearrangement links TRBV3-1 to TRBJ1-1, with D perhaps matching TRBD1 (5 bases). CDR1 is LGHDT and CDR2 is YNNKEL in the germline V gene (reference sequence). With 1 base removed from V and 5 bases from J, the gap between germline ends came to 11 bases. The CDR3 consists of 14 residues.

This clonotype was seen ten or more times. Compared with germline, one end of the junction differs, possibly owing to a read error. The chain couples TRBV7-7 to TRBJ2-1; a weak D match, TRBD2 (5 bases). The CDR3 sequence is 13 residues long. Germline V gene sequence: CDR1 SSHAT, CDR2 FNYEAQ (reference sequence). This CDR3 is CASSHRDDNEQFF. The CDR3, as DNA: TGTGCTAGCAGCCACCGGGATGACAATGAGCAGTTCTTC.

This chain joins TRBV29-1 and TRBJ2-7; D gene unclear. Deletions cut 3 bases from V and 6 bases from J, with 9 bases between. Germline V gives CDR1 SQVTM, CDR2 ANQGSEA. The CDR3 has 11 amino acids. The CDR3 nucleotides are TGCAGCGTTGACTCCATAGGCGAGCAGTACTTC. Translating gives CSVDSIGEQYF.

Ten or more counts support this clonotype. The V call is TRBV12-3 or TRBV12-4, the J call TRBJ1-1; unclear D gene. CDR3 length: 14 amino acids. Trimming left V 5 bases short and J 8 bases short, with 18 bases between. The CDR3 nucleotides read TGTGCCAGCAGTGCCACCGGCGGGTTTACCGAAGCTTTCTTT. Translation: CASSATGGFTEAFF.

Only a few counts were recorded for this clonotype. The rearrangement links TRBV20-1 to TRBJ2-3, with D unclear. The CDR3 is 13 amino acids. In germline, CDR1 is DFQATT, CDR2 SNEGSKA (reference sequence). V was cut by 0 bases and J by 3 bases, with 7 bases left in between. DNA for the CDR3: TGCAGTGCTAGAGATACGGAAACAGATACGCAGTATTTT. The encoded protein is CSARDTETDTQYF.

This clonotype was counted many times. The chain carries TRBV12-3 or TRBV12-4 and TRBJ1-2; D is unresolved. The ends were cut back, 3 bases at V and 4 bases at J, with 9 bases in the middle. This CDR3 is built from 13 residues. CDR3 residues: CASSLDRVYGYTF. CDR3 DNA sequence: TGTGCCAGCAGTTTGGACCGGGTCTATGGCTACACCTTC.

In its sample, this clonotype was seen a few times. The chain links TRBV20-1 to TRBJ2-1, with TRBD2 matching over 9 bases. V trimming: 5 bases; J trimming: 2 bases; junction bases outside the gene matches: 10. This CDR3 region has 16 residues. CDR1 and CDR2 (germline): DFQATT, SNEGSKA (reference sequence). CDR3 in DNA: TGCAGTGCTCCTGACCCGGTAGCGGGGGCCTACAATGAGCAGTTCTTC. It translates to CSAPDPVAGAYNEQFF.

This clonotype was recorded many times. V and J are TRBV28 and TRBJ1-5; 8 bases match TRBD1. The V and J ends lost 8 bases and 1 base, in that order; junction bases with no gene match: 19. The CDR3 contains 19 residues. Germline V gives CDR1 MDHEN, CDR2 SYDVKM. In DNA, the CDR3 is TGTGCCAGCCTCAAACGTTGGACAGGGTCTTTGATAAGCAATCAGCCCCAGCATTTT. This codes for CASLKRWTGSLISNQPQHF.

In this sample, this clonotype turned up many times. This chain links TRBV20-1 with TRBJ1-6; 8 nucleotides agree with TRBD1. The ends lost 3 bases at V and 2 bases at J; junction bases unmatched: 3. Germline CDR1 DFQATT, CDR2 SNEGSKA (reference sequence). The CDR3 contains 15 residues. DNA for the CDR3: TGCAGTGCTAGGGCAGGGGGCCCCTATAATTCACCCCTCCACTTT. As protein: CSARAGGPYNSPLHF.

The genes are TRBV6-6 and TRBJ1-5; D gene ambiguous. V gave up 8 bases and J gave up 3 bases, with 14 bases separating them. This CDR3 is 14 amino acids long. CDR1 is MNHNY, CDR2 SVGAGI, per germline (reference sequence). For the CDR3, the DNA is TGTGCCAGCTGGGGTGGGGTACCCAATCAGCCCCAGCATTTT. It specifies CASWGGVPNQPQHF.

This clonotype has at least ten counts. The chain carries TRBV3-1 and TRBJ1-5; D is possibly TRBD1 (5 bases). From germline, CDR1 is LGHDT and CDR2 YNNKEL (reference sequence). The CDR3 runs to 12 residues. V was pared by 5 bases and J by 6 bases, with 8 bases between. The CDR3 loop is CASSLGVQPQHF. The DNA for the CDR3 is TGTGCCAGCAGCTTAGGGGTTCAGCCCCAGCATTTT.

The sample holds many counts of this clonotype. V usage is TRBV6-5 and J usage is TRBJ1-6, with a weak D call TRBD1 (6 bases). Trimming pared 5 bases from V and 7 bases from J, leaving 12 bases between. This CDR3 has 14 residues. Per germline, CDR1 MNHEY and CDR2 SVGAGI. CDR3 protein: CASSDTGYNSPLHF. As DNA, the CDR3 is TGTGCCAGCAGTGACACAGGGTACAATTCACCCCTCCACTTT.